The rows below give T cell receptor beta chains drawn from one sample of a study of T cell responses to AZD1222 COVID-19 vaccine. The table came from immunoSEQ multiplex PCR; TCRdb's copy has only in-frame clones and leaves some out. The sample includes 150,000 or so clones, around 93% of them seen just once. Sequenced material: peripheral blood, taken on day 0 of AZD1222 vaccination. These receptors originate from an adult in good health. The CDR3 runs from the conserved cysteine through the conserved F or W. A D gene is named only where the DNA matches it firmly. Expanded clones get a size class; other rows say once, few or many, or leave the size out.

cdr3_length: 16; d_call: -; j_call: TRBJ1-2; clone_size: -; v_call: TRBV7-9; cdr3_nt: TGTGCCAGCAGCCCAGCGACCCGATATTATAACTATGGCTACACCTTC; cdr3_aa: CASSPATRYYNYGYTF
cdr3_length: 13; d_call: -; j_call: TRBJ1-1; clone_size: -; v_call: TRBV7-8; cdr3_nt: TGTGCCACCCACAGGGCAGTAGGTACTGAAGCTTTCTTT; cdr3_aa: CATHRAVGTEAFF
cdr3_length: 14; d_call: -; j_call: TRBJ1-6; clone_size: once; v_call: TRBV27; cdr3_nt: TGTGCCAGCAGCTCCGGGACAATTAATTCACCCCTCCACTTT; cdr3_aa: CASSSGTINSPLHF
cdr3_length: 14; d_call: -; j_call: TRBJ2-7; clone_size: -; v_call: TRBV25-1; cdr3_nt: TGTGCCAGCAGTGATGACGGGATGAATTACGAGCAGTACTTC; cdr3_aa: CASSDDGMNYEQYF
cdr3_length: 12; d_call: -; j_call: TRBJ2-4; clone_size: -; v_call: TRBV13; cdr3_nt: TGTGCCAGCAGTAATACGGAGGACATTCAGTACTTC; cdr3_aa: CASSNTEDIQYF
cdr3_length: 13; d_call: -; j_call: TRBJ1-6; clone_size: -; v_call: TRBV27; cdr3_nt: TGTGCCAGCACCTCTAGGGGGAATTCACCCCTCCACTTT; cdr3_aa: CASTSRGNSPLHF
cdr3_length: 14; d_call: -; j_call: TRBJ2-5; clone_size: -; v_call: TRBV10-2; cdr3_nt: TGCGCCAGCAGAAGGGGACTGCCCGGAGAGACCCAGTACTTC; cdr3_aa: CASRRGLPGETQYF
cdr3_length: 13; d_call: -; j_call: TRBJ2-3; clone_size: -; v_call: TRBV9; cdr3_nt: TGTGCCAGCAACCTAGGGGGCACAGATACGCAGTATTTT; cdr3_aa: CASNLGGTDTQYF
cdr3_length: 13; d_call: -; j_call: TRBJ1-4; clone_size: -; v_call: TRBV5-4; cdr3_nt: TGTGCCAGCAGCTTTTCAACTAATGAAAAACTGTTTTTT; cdr3_aa: CASSFSTNEKLFF
cdr3_length: 13; d_call: -; j_call: TRBJ1-5; clone_size: -; v_call: TRBV7-3; cdr3_nt: TGTGCCAGCAGTATGGGCCCCGATCAGCCCCAGCATTTT; cdr3_aa: CASSMGPDQPQHF
cdr3_length: 14; d_call: -; j_call: TRBJ1-6; clone_size: -; v_call: TRBV30; cdr3_nt: TGTGCCTGGAGACGGATGGGGATCGATTCACCCCTCCACTTT; cdr3_aa: CAWRRMGIDSPLHF
cdr3_length: 14; d_call: -; j_call: TRBJ2-3; clone_size: -; v_call: TRBV28; cdr3_nt: TGTGCCAGCAGCGTAGGCAGAGTCCCACATACGCAGTATTTT; cdr3_aa: CASSVGRVPHTQYF